This T cell receptor beta chain was obtained from a study of cytomegalovirus exposure and HLA in healthy donors. A remark on this clone: Its antigen is undetermined.

Study results and caveats: From TCR beta sequences, most subjects' HLA-A and HLA-B alleles were reportedly predicted accurately.

Primers for the PCR totalled 60 Vbeta and 13 Jbeta. The table came from immunoSEQ multiplex PCR; TCRdb's copy has only in-frame clones and leaves some out. The sample yields 100,000 to 150,000 clones, approximately 78% seen once. The CDR3 covers 14 residues. With 8 bases removed from V and 7 bases from J, the gap between germline ends came to 18 bases. The germline V gene has CDR1 MNHNS and CDR2 SASEGT. The sequenced material came from PBMCs. The receptor was isolated from a human donor in good health. The rearrangement links TRBV6-1 to TRBJ2-1, with a possible D match to TRBD1 (5 bases). For the CDR3, the DNA is TGTGCCAGCGGGGTAAGGGGTTCGCGGAATGAGCAGTTCTTC. Protein sequence: CASGVRGSRNEQFF.